A selection of T cell receptor beta chains follows, all from one sample in a study of T cell responses to AZD1222 COVID-19 vaccine. Generated by immunoSEQ multiplex PCR, the TCRdb table keeps only in-frame clones and is missing some. Of some 130,000 clones detected, roughly 82% appear once; the ten largest clones hold 4.1%. Sequencing used peripheral blood, obtained on day 0 of AZD1222 vaccination. The receptor set was obtained from an adult in good health. CDR3s include the opening cysteine and the closing phenylalanine or tryptophan. Fields, in order: D gene, J gene, V gene, clone size, CDR3 protein, CDR3 DNA. The D gene is left open where the match is weak. Clone size is stated in some rows and not others, as once, few, many or a class when expanded.

>NA|TRBJ1-3|TRBV27|NA
CASSLGRAGNTIYF
TGTGCCAGCAGTTTAGGCAGGGCTGGAAACACCATATATTTT
>NA|TRBJ1-5|TRBV7-9|few
CASSLISSNQPQHF
TGTGCCAGCAGCTTAATAAGTAGCAATCAGCCCCAGCATTTT
>NA|TRBJ1-1|TRBV6-1|NA
CASSEYTEAFF
TGTGCCAGCAGTGAATACACTGAAGCTTTCTTT
>TRBD1|TRBJ2-7|TRBV10-3|NA
CAISEFTGGNEQYF
TGTGCCATCAGTGAGTTCACAGGGGGGAACGAGCAGTACTTC
>NA|TRBJ1-1|TRBV29-1|NA
CSVEERANTEAFF
TGCAGCGTTGAAGAGCGGGCGAACACTGAAGCTTTCTTT
>NA|TRBJ2-7|TRBV13|NA
CASSSAYRVLTPNEQYF
TGTGCCAGCAGCTCCGCCTACAGGGTTTTAACCCCGAACGAGCAGTACTTC
>NA|TRBJ1-3|TRBV18|NA
CASSSYGDTVDTIYF
TGTGCCAGCTCGAGTTACGGGGACACGGTAGACACCATATATTTT
>TRBD2|TRBJ2-1|TRBV4-1|NA
CASSQDQRGHSYNEQFF
TGCGCCAGCAGCCAAGATCAGCGGGGTCACTCCTACAATGAGCAGTTCTTC
>TRBD1|TRBJ1-2|TRBV6-5|NA
CASSPGQLYGYTF
TGTGCCAGCAGCCCGGGACAGCTCTATGGCTACACCTTC
>NA|TRBJ1-1|TRBV6-5|NA
CASSYSGGRGEAFF
TGTGCCAGCAGTTACTCGGGGGGGCGCGGTGAAGCTTTCTTT
>NA|TRBJ2-1|TRBV5-1|NA
CASNNPDSSSYNEQFF
TGCGCCAGCAACAATCCGGACAGTAGCTCCTACAATGAGCAGTTCTTC
>NA|TRBJ1-6|TRBV19|NA
CASSGVGYNSPLHF
TGTGCCAGTAGTGGGGTCGGGTATAATTCACCCCTCCACTTT
>NA|TRBJ1-3|TRBV6-1|NA
CASSEVQAAGNTIYF
TGTGCCAGCAGTGAGGTCCAGGCCGCTGGAAACACCATATATTTT
>NA|TRBJ2-7|TRBV29-1|NA
CSVDRDYEQYF
TGCAGCGTTGATCGAGACTACGAGCAGTACTTC
>NA|TRBJ1-1|TRBV11-3|few
CASSPGGKNTEAFF
TGTGCCAGCAGCCCGGGGGGGAAGAACACTGAAGCTTTCTTT
>TRBD1|TRBJ1-5|TRBV27|NA
CASRPGQSNQPQHF
TGTGCCAGCAGACCGGGACAGAGTAATCAGCCCCAGCATTTT
>TRBD1|TRBJ1-2|TRBV13|NA
CASTLVTGTNYGYTF
TGTGCCAGCACACTGGTGACAGGGACTAACTATGGCTACACCTTC
>NA|TRBJ2-1|TRBV3-1/TRBV3-2|NA
CASSQTLTGPLEQFF
TGTGCCAGCAGCCAAACCCTTACTGGGCCACTCGAGCAGTTCTTC
>TRBD2|TRBJ2-7|TRBV25-1|NA
CASSARGGAYEQYF
TGTGCCAGCAGCGCCCGCGGGGGAGCCTACGAGCAGTACTTC
>NA|TRBJ1-4|TRBV19|few
CASSIPGQNEKLFF
TGTGCCAGTAGTATACCGGGACAAAATGAAAAACTGTTTTTT
>NA|TRBJ1-4|TRBV29-1|NA
CSVEGSGGGKLFF
TGCAGCGTTGAAGGCTCCGGGGGAGGAAAACTGTTTTTT
>NA|TRBJ1-1|TRBV6-1|few
CASSEAFSGSEAFF
TGTGCCAGCAGTGAGGCCTTTAGTGGATCTGAAGCTTTCTTT
>TRBD1|TRBJ2-5|TRBV9|NA
CASSGQGGLVETQYF
TGTGCCAGCAGCGGACAGGGGGGCCTTGTAGAGACCCAGTACTTC
>TRBD1|TRBJ1-2|TRBV20-1|NA
CSASTTGGSGYTF
TGCAGTGCTAGTACGACAGGGGGCAGTGGCTACACCTTC
>NA|TRBJ1-3|TRBV6-5|NA
CASSSVGGVGNTIYF
TGTGCCAGCAGTTCCGTTGGGGGGGTTGGAAACACCATATATTTT